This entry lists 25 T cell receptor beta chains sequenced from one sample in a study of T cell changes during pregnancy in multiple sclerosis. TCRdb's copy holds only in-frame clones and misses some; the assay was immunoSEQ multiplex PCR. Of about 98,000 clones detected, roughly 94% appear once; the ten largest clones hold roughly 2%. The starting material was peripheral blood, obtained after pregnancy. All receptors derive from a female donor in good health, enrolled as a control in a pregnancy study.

The CDR3: CATSRGQAGTDTQYF. The CDR3 bases are TGTGCCACTTCGAGGGGACAGGCAGGCACAGATACGCAGTATTTT. V and J are TRBV5-8 and TRBJ2-3; 8 positions match TRBD1. This CDR3 contains 15 residues. V lost 9 bases to trimming and J lost 1 base; unmatched junction nucleotides: 10. The germline gives CDR1 SGHTS, CDR2 YDEGEE.

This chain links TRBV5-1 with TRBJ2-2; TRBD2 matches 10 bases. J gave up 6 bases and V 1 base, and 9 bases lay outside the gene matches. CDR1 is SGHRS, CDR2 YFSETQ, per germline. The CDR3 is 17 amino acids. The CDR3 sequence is CASSLTVTSGTSGELFF. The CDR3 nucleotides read TGCGCCAGCAGCTTGACAGTCACTAGCGGGACCTCCGGGGAGCTGTTTTTT.

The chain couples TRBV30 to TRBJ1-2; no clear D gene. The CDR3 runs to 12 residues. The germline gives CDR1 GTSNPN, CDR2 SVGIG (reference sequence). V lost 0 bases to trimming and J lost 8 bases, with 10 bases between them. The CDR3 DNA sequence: TGTGCCTGGAGTGTTATGGCTGGCGGCTACACCTTC. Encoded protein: CAWSVMAGGYTF.

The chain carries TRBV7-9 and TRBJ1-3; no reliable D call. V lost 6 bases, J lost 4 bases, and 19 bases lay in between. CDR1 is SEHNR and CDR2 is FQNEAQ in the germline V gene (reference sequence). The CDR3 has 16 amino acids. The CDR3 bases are TGTGCCAGCAGGGACGGTTCGGGATCTACAGGAAACACCATATATTTT. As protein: CASRDGSGSTGNTIYF.

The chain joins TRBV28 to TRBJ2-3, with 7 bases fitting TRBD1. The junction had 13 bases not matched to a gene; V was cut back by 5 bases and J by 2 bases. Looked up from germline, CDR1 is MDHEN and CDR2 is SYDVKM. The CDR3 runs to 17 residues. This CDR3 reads CASSLPQDRFDTDTQYF. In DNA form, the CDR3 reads TGTGCCAGCAGTCTCCCTCAGGACAGGTTCGACACAGATACGCAGTATTTT.

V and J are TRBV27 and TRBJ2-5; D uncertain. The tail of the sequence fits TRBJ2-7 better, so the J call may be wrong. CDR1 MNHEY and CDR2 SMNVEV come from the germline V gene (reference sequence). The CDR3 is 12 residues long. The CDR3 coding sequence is TGTGCCAGCAGTCGAACGCCCTACGAGCAGTACTTC. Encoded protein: CASSRTPYEQYF.

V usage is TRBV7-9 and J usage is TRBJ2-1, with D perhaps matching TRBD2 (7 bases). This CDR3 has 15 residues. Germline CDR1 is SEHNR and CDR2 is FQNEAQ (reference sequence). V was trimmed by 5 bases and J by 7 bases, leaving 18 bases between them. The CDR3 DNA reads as TGTGCCAGCAGCCCCCGGGGGGCCGTTGTGAATGAGCAGTTCTTC. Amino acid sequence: CASSPRGAVVNEQFF. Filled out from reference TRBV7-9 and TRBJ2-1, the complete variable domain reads DTGVSQNPRHKITKRGQNVTFRCDPISEHNRLYWYRQTLGQGPEFLTYFQNEAQLEKSRLLSDRFSAERPKGSFSTLEIQRTEQGDSAMYLCASSPRGAVVNEQFFGPGTRLTVL.

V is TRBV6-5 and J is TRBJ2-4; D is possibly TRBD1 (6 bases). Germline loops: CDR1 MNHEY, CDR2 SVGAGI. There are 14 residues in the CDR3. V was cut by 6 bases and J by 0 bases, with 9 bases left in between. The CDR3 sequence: CASSPTGAKNIQYF. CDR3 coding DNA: TGTGCCAGCAGCCCGACAGGAGCCAAAAACATTCAGTACTTC.

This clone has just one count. CDR3 in amino acids: CASSNRASGDPDTQYF. The CDR3 nucleotides are TGTGCCAGCAGCAACAGAGCTAGCGGGGACCCAGATACGCAGTATTTT. The chain is built from TRBV7-9 and TRBJ2-3, with 9 bases that match TRBD2. Germline V lookup: CDR1 SEHNR, CDR2 FQNEAQ (reference sequence). V lost 5 bases, J lost 4 bases, and 10 bases stayed unmatched. CDR3 length equals 16 residues.

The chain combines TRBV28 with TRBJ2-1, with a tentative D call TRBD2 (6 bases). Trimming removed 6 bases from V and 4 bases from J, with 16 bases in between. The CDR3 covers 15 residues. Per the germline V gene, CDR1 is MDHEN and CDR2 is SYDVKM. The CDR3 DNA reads TGTGCCAGCAGACCTACTAGGGGAGGTTACAATGAGCAGTTCTTC. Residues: CASRPTRGGYNEQFF.

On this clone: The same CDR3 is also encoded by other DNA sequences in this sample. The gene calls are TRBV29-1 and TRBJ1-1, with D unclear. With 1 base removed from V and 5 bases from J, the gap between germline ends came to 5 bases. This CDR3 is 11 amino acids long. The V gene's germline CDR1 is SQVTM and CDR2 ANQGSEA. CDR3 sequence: CSVEGGTEAFF. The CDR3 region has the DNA TGCAGCGTTGAAGGCGGGACTGAAGCTTTCTTT.

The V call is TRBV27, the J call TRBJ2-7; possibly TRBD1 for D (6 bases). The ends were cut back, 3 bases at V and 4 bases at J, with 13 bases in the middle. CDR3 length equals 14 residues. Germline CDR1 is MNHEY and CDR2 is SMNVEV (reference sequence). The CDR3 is CASSFSRGRYEQYF. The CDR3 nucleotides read TGTGCCAGCAGTTTCTCCAGGGGAAGGTACGAGCAGTACTTC.

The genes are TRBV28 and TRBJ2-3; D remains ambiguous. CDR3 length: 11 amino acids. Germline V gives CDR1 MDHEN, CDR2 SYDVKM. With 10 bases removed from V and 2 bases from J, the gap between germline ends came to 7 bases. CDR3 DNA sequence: TGTGCCACCTACCTCACAGATACGCAGTATTTT. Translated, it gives CATYLTDTQYF.

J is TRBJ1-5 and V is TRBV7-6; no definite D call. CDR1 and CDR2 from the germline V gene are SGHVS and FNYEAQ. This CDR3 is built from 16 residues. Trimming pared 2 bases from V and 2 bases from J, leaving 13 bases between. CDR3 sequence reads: CASSLLAGGGNQPQHF. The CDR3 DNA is TGTGCCAGCAGCTTACTCGCGGGTGGGGGCAATCAGCCCCAGCATTTT.

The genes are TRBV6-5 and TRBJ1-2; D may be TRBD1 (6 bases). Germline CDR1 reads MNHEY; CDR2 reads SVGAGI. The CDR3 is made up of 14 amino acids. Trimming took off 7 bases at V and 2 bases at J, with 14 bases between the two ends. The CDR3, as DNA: TGTGCCAGCAACCCCGGGGGGCCGAACTATGGCTACACCTTC. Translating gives CASNPGGPNYGYTF.

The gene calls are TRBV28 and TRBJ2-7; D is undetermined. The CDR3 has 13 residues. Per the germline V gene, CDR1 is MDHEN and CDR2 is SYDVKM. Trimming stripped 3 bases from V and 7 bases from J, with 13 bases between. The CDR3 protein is CASSFPPQWEQYF. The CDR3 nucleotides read TGTGCCAGCAGTTTCCCCCCTCAGTGGGAGCAGTACTTC.

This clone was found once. CDR3 loop: CASERMTGFGGYTF. CDR3 sequence (DNA): TGTGCCAGCGAGAGAATGACGGGTTTCGGCGGCTACACCTTC. This rearrangement joins TRBV28 to TRBJ1-2; D gene unclear. V was shortened by 8 bases and J by 8 bases, with 21 bases between the two germline ends. CDR1 and CDR2 (germline): MDHEN, SYDVKM. This CDR3 is 14 amino acids long.

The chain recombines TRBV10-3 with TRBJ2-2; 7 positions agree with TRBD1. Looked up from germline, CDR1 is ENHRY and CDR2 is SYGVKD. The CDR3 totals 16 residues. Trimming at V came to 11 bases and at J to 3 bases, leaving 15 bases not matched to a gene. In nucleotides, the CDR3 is TGTGCCGCCGGTCCCGAGGGGGCGCTGGACACCGGGGAGCTGTTTTTT. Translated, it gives CAAGPEGALDTGELFF.

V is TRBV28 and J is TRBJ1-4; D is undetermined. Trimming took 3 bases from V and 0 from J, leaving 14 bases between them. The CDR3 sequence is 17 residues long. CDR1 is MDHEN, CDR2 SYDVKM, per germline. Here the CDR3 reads CASSLASLTATNEKLFF. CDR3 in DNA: TGTGCCAGCAGTTTGGCAAGTCTTACCGCAACTAATGAAAAACTGTTTTTT.

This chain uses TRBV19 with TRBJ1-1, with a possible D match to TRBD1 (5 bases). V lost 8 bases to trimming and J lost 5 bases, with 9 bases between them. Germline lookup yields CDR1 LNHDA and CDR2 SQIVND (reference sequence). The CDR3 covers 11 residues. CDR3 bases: TGTGCCAGTGTCCGGGGGACTGAAGCTTTCTTT. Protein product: CASVRGTEAFF.

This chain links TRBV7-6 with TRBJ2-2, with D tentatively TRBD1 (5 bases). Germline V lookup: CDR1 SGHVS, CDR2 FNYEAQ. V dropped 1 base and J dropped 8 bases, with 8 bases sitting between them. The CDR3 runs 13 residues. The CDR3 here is CASSLDSGGELFF. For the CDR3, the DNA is TGTGCCAGCAGCTTAGATTCAGGGGGGGAGCTGTTTTTT.

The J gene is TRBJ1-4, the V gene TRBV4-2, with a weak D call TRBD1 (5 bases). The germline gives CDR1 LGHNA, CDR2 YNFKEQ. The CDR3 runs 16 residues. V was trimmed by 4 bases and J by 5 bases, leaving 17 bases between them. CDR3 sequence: CASSLATRGPNEKLFF. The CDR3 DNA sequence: TGTGCCAGCAGCCTCGCGACAAGGGGCCCCAATGAAAAACTGTTTTTT.

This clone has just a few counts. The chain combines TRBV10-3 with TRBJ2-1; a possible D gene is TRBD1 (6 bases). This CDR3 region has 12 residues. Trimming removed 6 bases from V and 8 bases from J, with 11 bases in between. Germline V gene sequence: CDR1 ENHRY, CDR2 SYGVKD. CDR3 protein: CAIRGEGDEQFF. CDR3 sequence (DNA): TGTGCCATCAGGGGTGAGGGGGATGAGCAGTTCTTC.

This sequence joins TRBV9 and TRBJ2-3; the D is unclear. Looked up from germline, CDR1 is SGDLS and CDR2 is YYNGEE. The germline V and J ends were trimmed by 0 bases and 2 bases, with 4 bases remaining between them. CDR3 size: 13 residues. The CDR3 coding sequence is TGTGCCAGCAGCGTAGCATTCACAGATACGCAGTATTTT. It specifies CASSVAFTDTQYF.

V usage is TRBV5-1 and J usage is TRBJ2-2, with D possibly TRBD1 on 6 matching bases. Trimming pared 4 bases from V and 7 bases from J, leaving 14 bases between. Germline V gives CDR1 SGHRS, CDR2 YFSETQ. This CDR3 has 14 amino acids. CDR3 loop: CASSNRDIGGELFF. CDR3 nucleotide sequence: TGCGCCAGCAGCAACAGGGATATCGGCGGGGAGCTGTTTTTT.